The entry below describes one T cell receptor (beta chain). The antigen remains undetermined. The CDR3 extends over 14 amino acids. CDR1 and CDR2 (germline): SGHTA, FQGTGA. Deletions cut 5 bases from V and 5 bases from J, with 15 bases between. These data are taken from a study of shared clonotypes between healthy human individuals. Profiled with immunoSEQ multiplex PCR; TCRdb holds only in-frame clones, not every one. The sample lists 2 million to 2.5 million clones; just under 95% were seen once. Notes on the study in general: Clonotype sharing across a few donors was observed for 4% to 6.5% of naive CD4 clonotypes. Among the subsets, naive ones generally showed larger estimated richness than memory ones.

The sequenced material came from naive CD4+ T cells from PBMCs. Documented subset: CD45RA+ positively selected. The chain combines TRBV7-3 with TRBJ2-5; TRBD1 is a possible D gene (6 bases). The TCR originated in a man between 18 and 29 years old in good health. Some clones in this sample may be carry-over from other donors' samples. CDR3: CASSPRGHAETQYF. The CDR3 nucleotides are TGTGCCAGCAGCCCCAGGGGCCACGCGGAGACCCAGTACTTC.